This T cell receptor beta chain is drawn from a study of shared clonotypes between healthy human individuals. Study-wide points: Relative to their counterparts shared across all four donors, non-shared clonotypes exhibited diminished generation probabilities.

CDR1 and CDR2 from the germline V gene are SGHRS and YFSETQ. CDR3 length equals 16 residues. V shed 4 bases, J shed 6 bases, and the junction held 8 bases outside the gene matches. How the authors handled the data: Filtering differed for immunoSEQ, which gave only junction sequences without quality scores. The table came from immunoSEQ multiplex PCR; TCRdb's copy has only in-frame clones and leaves some out. The DNA was the basis for D and trimming; V, J and clone size are from that table. The sample yields 95,000 to 120,000 clones, around 66% seen once. Points on this clone: What it recognizes is unknown.

The sequenced material came from memory CD8+ T cells sorted from blood. Subset: CD45RO+ cells pooled with CCR7-negative TemRA cells. V is TRBV5-1 and J is TRBJ2-1, with 12 bases lining up with TRBD2. The sequence was obtained from a woman aged 25 to 39 in good health. Written as DNA, the CDR3 is TGCGCCAGCAGCCCCCGACTAGCGGGAGCTCGCAATGAGCAGTTCTTC. Its protein is CASSPRLAGARNEQFF.